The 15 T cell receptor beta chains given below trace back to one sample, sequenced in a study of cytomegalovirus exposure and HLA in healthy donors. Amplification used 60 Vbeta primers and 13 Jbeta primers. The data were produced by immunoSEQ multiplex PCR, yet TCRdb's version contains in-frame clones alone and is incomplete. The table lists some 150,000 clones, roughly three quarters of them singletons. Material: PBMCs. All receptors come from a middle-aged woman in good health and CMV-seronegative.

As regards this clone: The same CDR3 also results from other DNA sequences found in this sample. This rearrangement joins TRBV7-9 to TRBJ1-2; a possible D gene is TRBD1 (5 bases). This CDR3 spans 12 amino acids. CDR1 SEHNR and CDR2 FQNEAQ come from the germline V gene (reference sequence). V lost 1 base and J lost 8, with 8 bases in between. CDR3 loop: CASSLGQNGYTF. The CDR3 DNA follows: TGTGCCAGCAGCTTAGGACAGAACGGCTACACCTTC.

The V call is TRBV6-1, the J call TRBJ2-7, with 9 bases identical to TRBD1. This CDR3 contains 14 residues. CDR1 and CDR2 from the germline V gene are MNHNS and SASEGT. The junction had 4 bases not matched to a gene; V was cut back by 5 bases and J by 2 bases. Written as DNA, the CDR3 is TGTGCCAGCAGTCTGGACAGGGGAACCTACGAGCAGTACTTC. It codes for CASSLDRGTYEQYF.

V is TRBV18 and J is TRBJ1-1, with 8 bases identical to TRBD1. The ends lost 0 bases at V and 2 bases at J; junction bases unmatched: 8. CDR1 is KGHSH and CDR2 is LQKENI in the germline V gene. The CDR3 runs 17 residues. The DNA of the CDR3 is TGTGCCAGCTCACCACCGCTTTTGGACAGGGCAAACACTGAAGCTTTCTTT. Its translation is CASSPPLLDRANTEAFF.

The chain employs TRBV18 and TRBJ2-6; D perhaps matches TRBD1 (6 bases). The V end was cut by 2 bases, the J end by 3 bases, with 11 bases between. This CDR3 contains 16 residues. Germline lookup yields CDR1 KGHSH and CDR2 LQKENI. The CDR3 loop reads CASSPFQGNGANVLTF. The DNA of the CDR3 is TGTGCCAGCTCACCATTTCAGGGGAATGGGGCCAACGTCCTGACTTTC.

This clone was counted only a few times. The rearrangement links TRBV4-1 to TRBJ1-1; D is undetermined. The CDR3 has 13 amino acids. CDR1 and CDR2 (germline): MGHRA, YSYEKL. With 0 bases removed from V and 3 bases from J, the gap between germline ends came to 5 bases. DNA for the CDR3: TGCGCCAGCAGCCAAGACATTTACACTGAAGCTTTCTTT. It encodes CASSQDIYTEAFF.

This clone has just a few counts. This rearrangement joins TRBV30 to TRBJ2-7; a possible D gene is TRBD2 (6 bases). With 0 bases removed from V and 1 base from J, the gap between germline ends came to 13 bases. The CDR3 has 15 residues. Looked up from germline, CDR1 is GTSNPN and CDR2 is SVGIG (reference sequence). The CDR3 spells CAWSVEASASYEQYF. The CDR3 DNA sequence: TGTGCCTGGAGTGTAGAGGCTAGCGCGTCCTACGAGCAGTACTTC.

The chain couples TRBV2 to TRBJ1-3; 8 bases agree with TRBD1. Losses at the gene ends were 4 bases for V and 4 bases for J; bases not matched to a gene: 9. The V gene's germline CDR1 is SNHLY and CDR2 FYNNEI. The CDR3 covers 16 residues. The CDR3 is CASSGTAGGSGNTIYF. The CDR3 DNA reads TGTGCCAGCAGTGGGACGGCAGGGGGCAGCGGAAACACCATATATTTT.

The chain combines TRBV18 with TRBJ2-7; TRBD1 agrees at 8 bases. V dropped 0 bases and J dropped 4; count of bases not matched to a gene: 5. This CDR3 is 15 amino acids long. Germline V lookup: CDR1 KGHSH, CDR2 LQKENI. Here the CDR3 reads CASSPPSRGLYEQYF. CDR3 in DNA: TGTGCCAGCTCACCACCCAGCAGGGGGCTTTACGAGCAGTACTTC.

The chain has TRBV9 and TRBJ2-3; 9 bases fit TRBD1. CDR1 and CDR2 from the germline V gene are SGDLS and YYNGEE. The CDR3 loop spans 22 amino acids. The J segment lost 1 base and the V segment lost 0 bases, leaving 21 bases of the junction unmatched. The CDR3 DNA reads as TGTGCCAGCAGCGTAGAAACCCCCGGGACAGGGAAACACCGTTGGGGCACAGATACGCAGTATTTT. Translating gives CASSVETPGTGKHRWGTDTQYF.

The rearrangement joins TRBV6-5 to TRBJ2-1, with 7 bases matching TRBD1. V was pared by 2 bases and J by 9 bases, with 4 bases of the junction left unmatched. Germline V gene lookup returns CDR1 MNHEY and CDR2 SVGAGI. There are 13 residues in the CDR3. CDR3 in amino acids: CASSYVRDSEQFF. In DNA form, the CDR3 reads TGTGCCAGCAGTTACGTCAGGGACAGTGAGCAGTTCTTC.

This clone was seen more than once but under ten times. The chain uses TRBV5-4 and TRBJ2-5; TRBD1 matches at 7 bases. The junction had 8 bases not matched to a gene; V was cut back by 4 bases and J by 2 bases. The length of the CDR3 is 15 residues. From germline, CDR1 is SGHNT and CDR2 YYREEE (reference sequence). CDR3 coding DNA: TGTGCCAGCAGCCTGGGACAGACCTTTCAAGAGACCCAGTACTTC. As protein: CASSLGQTFQETQYF.

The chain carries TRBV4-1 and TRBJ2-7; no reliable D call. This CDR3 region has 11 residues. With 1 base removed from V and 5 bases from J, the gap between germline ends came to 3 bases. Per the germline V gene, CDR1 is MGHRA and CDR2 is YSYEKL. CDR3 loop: CASSQGNEQYF. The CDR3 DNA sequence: TGCGCCAGCAGCCAAGGTAACGAGCAGTACTTC.

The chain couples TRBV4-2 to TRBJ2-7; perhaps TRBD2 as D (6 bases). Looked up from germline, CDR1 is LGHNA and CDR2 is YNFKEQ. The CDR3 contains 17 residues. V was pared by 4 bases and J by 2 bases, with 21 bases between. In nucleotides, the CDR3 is TGTGCCAGCAGCCCGGCCGGGGGTAGTAGAAGTCCCTACGAGCAGTACTTC. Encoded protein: CASSPAGGSRSPYEQYF.

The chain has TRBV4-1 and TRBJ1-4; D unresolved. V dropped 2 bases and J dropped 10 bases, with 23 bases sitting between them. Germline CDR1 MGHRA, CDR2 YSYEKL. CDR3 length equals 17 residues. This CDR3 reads CASSQFLPGIGSGKLFF. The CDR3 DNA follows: TGCGCCAGCAGCCAATTCCTTCCGGGAATTGGGTCGGGAAAACTGTTTTTT.

Here the CDR3 reads CASSFGPAVEAFF. In DNA, the CDR3 is TGTGCCAGCAGCTTTGGGCCGGCCGTTGAAGCTTTCTTT. This sequence joins TRBV5-4 and TRBJ1-1; D not resolved. Trimming took off 2 bases at V and 7 bases at J, with 12 bases between the two ends. From germline, CDR1 is SGHNT and CDR2 YYREEE (reference sequence). CDR3 size: 13 residues.